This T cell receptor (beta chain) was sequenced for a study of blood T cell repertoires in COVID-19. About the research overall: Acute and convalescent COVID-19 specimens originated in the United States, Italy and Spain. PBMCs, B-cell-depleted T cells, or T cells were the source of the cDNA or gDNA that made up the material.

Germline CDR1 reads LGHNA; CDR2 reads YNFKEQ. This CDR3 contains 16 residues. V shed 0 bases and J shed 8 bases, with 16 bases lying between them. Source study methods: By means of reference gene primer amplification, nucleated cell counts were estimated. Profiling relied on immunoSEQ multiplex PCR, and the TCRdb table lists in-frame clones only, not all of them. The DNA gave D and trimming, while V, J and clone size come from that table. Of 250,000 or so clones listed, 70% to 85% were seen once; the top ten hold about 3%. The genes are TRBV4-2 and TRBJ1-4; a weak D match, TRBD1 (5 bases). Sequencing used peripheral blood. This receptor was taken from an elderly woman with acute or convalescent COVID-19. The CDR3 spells CASSQDPQGSSEKLFF. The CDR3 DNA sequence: TGTGCCAGCAGCCAAGATCCCCAGGGTTCGTCCGAAAAACTGTTTTTT.